A selection of T cell receptor beta chains follows, all from one sample in a study of T cell repertoires in ileal Crohn's disease. Here immunoSEQ multiplex PCR was the method, and the copy in TCRdb shows in-frame clones only, minus some. The data show 6,000 to 8,000 clones, approximately 79% seen once. Sequenced input: ileal tissue. Receptors were obtained from an adult with Crohn's disease. CDR3s include the opening cysteine and the closing phenylalanine or tryptophan. The D gene is left open where the match is weak. For some rows the clone size is stated as once, few or many, or as a class when expanded; others skip it.

v_call,d_call,clone_size,j_call,cdr3_aa,cdr3_nt
TRBV5-1,TRBD1,.,TRBJ1-5,CASSPTQGVGQPQHF,TGCGCCAGCAGCCCTACACAGGGGGTCGGGCAGCCCCAGCATTTT
TRBV7-2,.,.,TRBJ2-7,CASSFSGKGEQYF,TGTGCCAGCAGCTTCTCAGGGAAGGGTGAGCAGTACTTC
TRBV6-1,TRBD1,.,TRBJ1-6,CASSARGQGNSPLHF,TGTGCCAGCAGTGCGAGGGGGCAGGGGAATTCACCCCTCCACTTT
TRBV6-1,.,.,TRBJ1-2,CASSRGANYGYTF,TGTGCCAGTAGTCGAGGCGCTAACTATGGCTACACCTTC
TRBV10-2,TRBD1,.,TRBJ1-1,CASCDRGAKAGTEAFF,TGCGCCAGCTGCGACAGGGGTGCAAAAGCCGGCACTGAAGCTTTCTTT
TRBV7-2,.,.,TRBJ2-2,CASSFRTGELFF,TGTGCCAGCAGTTTCCGTACCGGGGAGCTGTTTTTT
TRBV6-4,.,.,TRBJ1-5,CASSERRGQPQHF,TGTGCCAGCAGTGAGAGAAGGGGTCAGCCCCAGCATTTT
TRBV18,TRBD2,.,TRBJ2-3,CASSPPSGGPMFPDTQYF,TGTGCCAGCTCACCCCCCAGCGGGGGCCCCATGTTCCCAGATACGCAGTATTTT
TRBV9,TRBD1,.,TRBJ2-7,CASSVGTGSPYEQYF,TGTGCCAGCAGCGTCGGGACAGGTTCCCCCTACGAGCAGTACTTC
TRBV5-4,.,once,TRBJ1-1,CASSSNPGNTEAFF,TGTGCCAGCAGCTCCAACCCGGGGAACACTGAAGCTTTCTTT
TRBV5-6,TRBD1,.,TRBJ2-3,CASSLRTGGTDTQYF,TGTGCCAGCAGCTTGCGAACAGGGGGAACAGATACGCAGTATTTT
TRBV6-6,TRBD2,.,TRBJ2-1,CASSLAGREQFF,TGTGCCAGCAGTCTAGCGGGCCGAGAGCAGTTCTTC
TRBV7-9,.,.,TRBJ1-2,CASSLGQSGYTF,TGTGCCAGCAGCTTAGGACAATCGGGCTACACCTTC
TRBV2,.,.,TRBJ2-1,CASSPRSGGFYNEQFF,TGTGCCAGCAGTCCCAGGTCCGGAGGGTTCTACAATGAGCAGTTCTTC